The present T cell receptor beta chain was sequenced within a study of blood T cell repertoires in COVID-19. Across the study: From T cells, B-cell-depleted T cells, or PBMCs came the material, which was cDNA or gDNA.

Participant-reported clinical history was the basis for cohort assignment. The CDR3 has 18 amino acids. Germline loops: CDR1 SGHAT, CDR2 FQNNGV. With 6 bases removed from V and 9 bases from J, the gap between germline ends came to 32 bases. The protocol was immunoSEQ multiplex PCR, while the TCRdb copy is restricted to in-frame clones and leaves out a portion. Here the sample spans approximately 230,000 clones, under 95% being singletons. Source material: PBMCs or T cells enriched from blood (not recorded which). The origin of this receptor is a woman aged 18-35 years who had recovered from COVID-19. J is TRBJ1-2 and V is TRBV11-2; D is undetermined. The CDR3, as DNA: TGTGCCAGCAGGACTTCCGTTCGGGGTAGGCCCTTGGGTCGACGCTACACCTTC. Protein product: CASRTSVRGRPLGRRYTF.